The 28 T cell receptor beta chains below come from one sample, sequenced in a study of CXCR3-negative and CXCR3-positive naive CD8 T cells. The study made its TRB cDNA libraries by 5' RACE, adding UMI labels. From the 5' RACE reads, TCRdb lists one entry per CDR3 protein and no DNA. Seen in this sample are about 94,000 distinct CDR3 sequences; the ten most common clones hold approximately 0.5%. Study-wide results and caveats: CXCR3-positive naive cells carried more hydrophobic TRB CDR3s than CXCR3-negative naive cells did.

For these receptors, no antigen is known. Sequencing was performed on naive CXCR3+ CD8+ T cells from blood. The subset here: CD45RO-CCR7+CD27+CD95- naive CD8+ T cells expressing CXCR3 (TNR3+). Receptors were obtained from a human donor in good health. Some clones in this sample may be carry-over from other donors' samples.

The CDR3 sequence is CASSKGGLAVYEQYF. The rearrangement uses TRBV21-1 and TRBJ2-7; the D gene TCRdb calls, TRBD2, cannot be checked with no DNA. TRBV21-1 is assigned pseudogene status. There are 15 residues in the CDR3.

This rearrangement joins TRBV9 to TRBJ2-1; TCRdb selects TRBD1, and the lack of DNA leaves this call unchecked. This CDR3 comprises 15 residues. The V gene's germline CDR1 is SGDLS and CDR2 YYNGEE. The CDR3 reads CASSVDRGMLDEQFF.

The CDR3 reads CASRPPGVYEQYF. The chain couples TRBV28 to TRBJ2-7; TCRdb picks TRBD1, but there is no DNA to check that call. Germline values: CDR1 MDHEN, CDR2 SYDVKM. The CDR3 runs to 13 residues. The entire variable domain, with the rest obtained from reference TRBV28 and TRBJ2-7, is as follows: DVKVTQSSRYLVKRTGEKVFLECVQDMDHENMFWYRQDPGLGLRLIYFSYDVKMKEKGDIPEGYSVSREKKERFSLILESASTNQTSMYLCASRPPGVYEQYFGPGTRLTVT.

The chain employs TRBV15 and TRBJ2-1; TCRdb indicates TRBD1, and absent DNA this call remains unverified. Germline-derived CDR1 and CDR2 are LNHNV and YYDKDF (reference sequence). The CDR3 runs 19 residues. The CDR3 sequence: CATSRPDGTTGANGDEQFF.

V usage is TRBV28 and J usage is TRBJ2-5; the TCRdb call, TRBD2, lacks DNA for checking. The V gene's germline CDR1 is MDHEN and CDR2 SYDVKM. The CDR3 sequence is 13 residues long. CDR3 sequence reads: CATFTGDLETQYF.

CDR3 residues: CASSLVRGRADTQYF. The chain uses TRBV5-1 and TRBJ2-3; there is no DNA to check the TCRdb D call of TRBD1. CDR1 is SGHRS and CDR2 is YFSETQ in the germline V gene. The CDR3 loop spans 15 amino acids.

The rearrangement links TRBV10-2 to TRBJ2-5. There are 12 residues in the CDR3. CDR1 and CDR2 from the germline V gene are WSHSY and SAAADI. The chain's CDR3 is CASSTTGETQYF.

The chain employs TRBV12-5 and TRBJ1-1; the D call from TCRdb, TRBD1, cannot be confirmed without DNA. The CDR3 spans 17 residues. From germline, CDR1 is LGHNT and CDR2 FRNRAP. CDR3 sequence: CASGYSPQGAPNTEAFF.

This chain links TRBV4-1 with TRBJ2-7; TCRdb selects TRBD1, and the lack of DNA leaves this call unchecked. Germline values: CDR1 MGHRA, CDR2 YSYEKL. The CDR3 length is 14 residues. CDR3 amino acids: CASSQVGQGYEQYF.

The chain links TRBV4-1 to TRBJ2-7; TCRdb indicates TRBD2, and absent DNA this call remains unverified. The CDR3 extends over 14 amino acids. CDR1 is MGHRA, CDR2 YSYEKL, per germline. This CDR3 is CASSPAGRRYEQYF.

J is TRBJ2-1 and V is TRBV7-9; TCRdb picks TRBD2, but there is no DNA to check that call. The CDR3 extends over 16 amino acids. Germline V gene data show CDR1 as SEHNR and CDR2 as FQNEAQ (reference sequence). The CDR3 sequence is CASSPERLAGANEQFF.

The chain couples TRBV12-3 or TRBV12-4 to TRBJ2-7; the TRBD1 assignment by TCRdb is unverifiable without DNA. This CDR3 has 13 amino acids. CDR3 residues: CASSETGRGEQYF.

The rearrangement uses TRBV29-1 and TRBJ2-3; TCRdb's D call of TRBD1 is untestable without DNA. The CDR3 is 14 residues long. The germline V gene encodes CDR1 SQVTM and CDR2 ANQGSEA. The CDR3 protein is CSVSRDNPADTQYF.

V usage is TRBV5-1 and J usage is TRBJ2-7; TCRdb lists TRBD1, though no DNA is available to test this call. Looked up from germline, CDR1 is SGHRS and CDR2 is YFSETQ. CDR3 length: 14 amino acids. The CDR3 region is CASSHGTGGYEQYF.

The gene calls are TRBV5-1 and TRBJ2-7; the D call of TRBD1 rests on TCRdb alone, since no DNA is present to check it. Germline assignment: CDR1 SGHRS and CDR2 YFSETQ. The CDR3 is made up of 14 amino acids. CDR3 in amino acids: CASSFGQPSYEQYF. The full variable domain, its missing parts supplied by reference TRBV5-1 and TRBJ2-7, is KAGVTQTPRYLIKTRGQQVTLSCSPISGHRSVSWYQQTPGQGLQFLFEYFSETQRNKGNFPGRFSGRQFSNSRSEMNVSTLELGDSALYLCASSFGQPSYEQYFGPGTRLTVT.

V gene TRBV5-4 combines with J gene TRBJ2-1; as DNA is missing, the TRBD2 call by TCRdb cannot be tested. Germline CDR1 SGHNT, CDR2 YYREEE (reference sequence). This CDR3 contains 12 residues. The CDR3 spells CASRASWDEQFF.

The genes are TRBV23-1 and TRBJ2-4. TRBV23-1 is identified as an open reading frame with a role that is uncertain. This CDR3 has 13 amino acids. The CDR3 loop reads CASSQFVGNIQYF.

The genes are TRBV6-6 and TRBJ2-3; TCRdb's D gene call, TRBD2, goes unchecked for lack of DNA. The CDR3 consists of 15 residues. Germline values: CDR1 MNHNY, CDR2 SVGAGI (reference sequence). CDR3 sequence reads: CASSPLDGRSDTQYF.

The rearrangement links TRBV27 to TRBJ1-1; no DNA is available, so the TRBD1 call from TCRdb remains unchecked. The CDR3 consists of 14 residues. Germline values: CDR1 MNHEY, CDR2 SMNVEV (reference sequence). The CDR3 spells CASTPTGVNTEAFF.

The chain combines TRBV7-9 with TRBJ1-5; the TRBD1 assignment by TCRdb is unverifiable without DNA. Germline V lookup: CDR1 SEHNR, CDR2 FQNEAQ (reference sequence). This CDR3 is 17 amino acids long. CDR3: CASSPQTGPYSNQPQHF. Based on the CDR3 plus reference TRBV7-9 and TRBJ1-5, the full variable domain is DTGVSQNPRHKITKRGQNVTFRCDPISEHNRLYWYRQTLGQGPEFLTYFQNEAQLEKSRLLSDRFSAERPKGSFSTLEIQRTEQGDSAMYLCASSPQTGPYSNQPQHFGDGTRLSIL.

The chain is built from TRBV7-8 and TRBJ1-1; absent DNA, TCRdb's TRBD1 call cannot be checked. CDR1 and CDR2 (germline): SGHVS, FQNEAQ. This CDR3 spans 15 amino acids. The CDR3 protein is CASSLEGVINTEAFF.

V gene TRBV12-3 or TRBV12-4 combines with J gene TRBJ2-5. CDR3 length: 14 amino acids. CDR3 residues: CASSSWTDQETQYF.

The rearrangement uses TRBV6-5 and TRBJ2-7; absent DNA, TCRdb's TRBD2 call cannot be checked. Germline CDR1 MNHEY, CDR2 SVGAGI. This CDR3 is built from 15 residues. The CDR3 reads CASSYFTAGRYEQYF.

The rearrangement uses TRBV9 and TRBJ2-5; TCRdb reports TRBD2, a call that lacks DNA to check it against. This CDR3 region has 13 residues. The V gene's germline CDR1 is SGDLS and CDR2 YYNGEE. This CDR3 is CASSVDPSETQYF.

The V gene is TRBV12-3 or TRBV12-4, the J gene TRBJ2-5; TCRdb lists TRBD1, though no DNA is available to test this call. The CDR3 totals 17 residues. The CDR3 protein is CASSQHPGGGGDETQYF.

CDR3 region: CASSIGLGEQFF. The J gene is TRBJ2-1, the V gene TRBV6-2 or TRBV6-3; TCRdb reports TRBD2, a call that lacks DNA to check it against. The CDR3 totals 12 residues. Germline assignment: CDR1 MNHEY and CDR2 SVGEGT.

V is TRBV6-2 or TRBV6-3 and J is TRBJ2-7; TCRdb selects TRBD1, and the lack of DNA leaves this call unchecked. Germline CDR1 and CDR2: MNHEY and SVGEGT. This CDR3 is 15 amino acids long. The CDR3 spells CASRGGMRGRYEQYF.

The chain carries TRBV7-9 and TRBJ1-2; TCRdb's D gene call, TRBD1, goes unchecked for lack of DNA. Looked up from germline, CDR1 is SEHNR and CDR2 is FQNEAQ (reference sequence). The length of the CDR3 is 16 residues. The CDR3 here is CASSLGGTGSAYGYTF.